This TCR beta chain was sequenced during a study of neurological immune-mediated disorders. Overall study findings and caveats: Subjects shared no identical expanded-clone CDR3 amino acid sequences, suggesting private TCR-beta repertoires in all groups.

Time point meaning: technical triplicate 3. The cDNA was produced through 5'RACE with 10-nucleotide random UMIs. MiXCR, run by TCRdb on the 5' RACE reads, gives a single entry per CDR3 protein. The sample consists of about 44,000 distinct CDR3 sequences, roughly 21% of them appearing once. This clonotype was counted many times. What it binds is unknown. Per germline, CDR1 DFQATT and CDR2 SNEGSKA (reference sequence). This CDR3 region has 14 residues. The V end lost 5 bases, the J end lost 0 bases, and 13 bases lay between the germline ends. Sequencing was performed on PBMCs. This chain connects TRBV20-1 to TRBJ1-1, with a tentative D call TRBD1 (5 bases). This sequence was found in a man in his fifties or sixties with HTLV-1-associated myelopathy (HAM/TSP). The DNA for the CDR3 is TGCAGTGCTCCCCAGGCGGGGCTGAACACTGAAGCTTTCTTT. This translates into CSAPQAGLNTEAFF.